This T cell receptor (beta chain) was captured in a study of early stage breast cancer tumors. About the study: The ER+/PR+/HER2- tumors included 7 or 8 ductal and a few lobular carcinomas.

Notes on the study in general: Tumors had approximately 2.5-fold higher T cell density and higher clonality than adjacent normal breast tissue. In about 90% of the 16 patients, blood comparison separated tumor from normal breast.

Method: immunoSEQ multiplex PCR; TCRdb's copy keeps in-frame clones and lacks some. The sample has about 69,000 clones; 65% to 85% are singletons. Comment on this clone: What it binds is unknown.

The CDR3 sequence is 15 residues long. Trimming left V 1 base short and J 4 bases short, with 15 bases between. The V gene's germline CDR1 is SGHDT and CDR2 YYEEEE. Sequencing was carried out using blood. The TCR sequence derives from a person in their 40s with breast cancer. The chain combines TRBV5-6 with TRBJ2-7, with TRBD1 as a possible D gene (6 bases). The CDR3 region is CASSLFAQGSYEQYF. CDR3 bases: TGTGCCAGCAGCTTGTTCGCGCAGGGGAGTTACGAGCAGTACTTC.